The sample holds many counts of the clone carrying this T cell receptor (beta chain). Antigen unknown. Germline V gives CDR1 SGHRS, CDR2 YFSETQ. Trimming shortened V by 4 bases and J by 3 bases, and 13 bases separated the two germline ends. The CDR3 has 15 residues. The sample belongs to a study of CD8 T cells in ankylosing spondylitis. Overall study findings and caveats: Some of the motif variants had earlier been found in reactive arthritis patients' fluid and blood. A motif in TCR beta, a set of roughly eight highly homologous variants, appeared characteristic of ankylosing spondylitis blood.

Each CDR3 protein is one row after TCRdb ran MiXCR on the 5' RACE reads. This sample yields about 130,000 distinct CDR3 sequences, of which around 9% are seen a single time; 2.5% to 3.5% belongs to the top ten. The genes are TRBV5-1 and TRBJ2-2; possible D gene TRBD2, 5 bases. The sequence derives from a male donor with ankylosing spondylitis or in good health (not recorded which). The specimen was blood, either unsorted or a sorted T cell fraction (not recorded which). The CDR3 DNA reads TGCGCCAGCAGCCCCTGGACGGACTACACCGGGGAGCTGTTTTTT. As protein: CASSPWTDYTGELFF.